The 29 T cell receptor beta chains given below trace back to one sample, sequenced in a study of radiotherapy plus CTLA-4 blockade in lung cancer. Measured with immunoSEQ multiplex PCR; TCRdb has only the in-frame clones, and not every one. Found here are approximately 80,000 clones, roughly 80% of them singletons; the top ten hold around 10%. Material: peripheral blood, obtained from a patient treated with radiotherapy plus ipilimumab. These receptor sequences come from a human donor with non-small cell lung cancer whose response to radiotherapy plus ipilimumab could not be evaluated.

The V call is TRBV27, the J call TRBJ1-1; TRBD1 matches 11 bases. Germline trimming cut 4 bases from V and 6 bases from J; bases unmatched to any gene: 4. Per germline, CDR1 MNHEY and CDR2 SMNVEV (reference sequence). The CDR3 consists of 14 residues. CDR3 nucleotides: TGTGCCAGCAGTTGGACAGGGGGCAGGTCTGAAGCTTTCTTT. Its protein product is CASSWTGGRSEAFF.

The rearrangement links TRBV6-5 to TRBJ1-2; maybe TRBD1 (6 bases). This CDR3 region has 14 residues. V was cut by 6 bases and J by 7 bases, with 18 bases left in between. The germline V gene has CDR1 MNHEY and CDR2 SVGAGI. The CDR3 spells CASRAMEGGGGYTF. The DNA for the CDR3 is TGTGCCAGCAGGGCGATGGAAGGGGGTGGTGGCTACACCTTC.

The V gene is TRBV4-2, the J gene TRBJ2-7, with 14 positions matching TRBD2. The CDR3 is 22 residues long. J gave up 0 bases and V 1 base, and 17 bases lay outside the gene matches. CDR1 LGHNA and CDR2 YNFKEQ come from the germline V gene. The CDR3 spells CASSQVLTGLAGEKWRSYEQYF. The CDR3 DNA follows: TGTGCCAGCAGCCAAGTACTGACGGGACTAGCGGGGGAAAAATGGCGCTCCTACGAGCAGTACTTC.

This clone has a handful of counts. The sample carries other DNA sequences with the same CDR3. CDR3 loop: CASSYSLNQGGEAFF. CDR3 coding DNA: TGTGCCAGCAGTTACTCTCTTAATCAGGGAGGCGAAGCTTTCTTT. The chain has TRBV6-6 and TRBJ1-1, with D tentatively TRBD1 (5 bases). CDR1 is MNHNY and CDR2 is SVGAGI in the germline V gene (reference sequence). V lost 0 bases, J lost 8 bases, and 16 bases lay in between. The CDR3 runs 15 residues.

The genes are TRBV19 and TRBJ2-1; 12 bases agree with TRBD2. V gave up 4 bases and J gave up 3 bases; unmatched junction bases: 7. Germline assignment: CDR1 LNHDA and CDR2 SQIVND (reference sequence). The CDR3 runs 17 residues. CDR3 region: CASSRASGGVVYNEQFF. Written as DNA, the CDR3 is TGTGCCAGTAGTAGGGCTAGCGGGGGGGTCGTCTACAATGAGCAGTTCTTC. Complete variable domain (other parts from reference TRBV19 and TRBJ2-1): DGGITQSPKYLFRKEGQNVTLSCEQNLNHDAMYWYRQDPGQGLRLIYYSQIVNDFQKGDIAEGYSVSREKKESFPLTVTSAQKNPTAFYLCASSRASGGVVYNEQFFGPGTRLTVL.

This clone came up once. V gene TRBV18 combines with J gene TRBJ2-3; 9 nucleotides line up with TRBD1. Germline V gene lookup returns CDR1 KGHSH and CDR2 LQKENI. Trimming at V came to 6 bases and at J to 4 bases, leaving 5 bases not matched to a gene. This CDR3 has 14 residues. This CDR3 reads CASSLQGAPDTQYF. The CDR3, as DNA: TGTGCCAGCTCCCTACAGGGGGCCCCAGATACGCAGTATTTT.

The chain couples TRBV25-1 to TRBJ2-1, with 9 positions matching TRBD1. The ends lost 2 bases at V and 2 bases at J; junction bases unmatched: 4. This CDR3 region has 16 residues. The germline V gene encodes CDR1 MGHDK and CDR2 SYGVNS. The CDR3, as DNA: TGTGCCAGCAGTGAAAGGGGACAGGGAGCCTACAATGAGCAGTTCTTC. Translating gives CASSERGQGAYNEQFF.

The CDR3 bases are TGCAGCGTTGAAATCGGGGCTAGCGGGAGGAACAATGAGCAGTTCTTC. This translates into CSVEIGASGRNNEQFF. This chain uses TRBV29-1 with TRBJ2-1; 11 bases align to TRBD2. Germline loops: CDR1 SQVTM, CDR2 ANQGSEA. Losses at the gene ends were 2 bases for V and 5 bases for J; bases not matched to a gene: 8. The CDR3 has 16 amino acids.

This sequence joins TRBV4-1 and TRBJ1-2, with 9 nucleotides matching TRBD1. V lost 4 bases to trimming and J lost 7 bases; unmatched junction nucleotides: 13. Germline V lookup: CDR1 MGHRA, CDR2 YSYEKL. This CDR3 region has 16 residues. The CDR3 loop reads CASSPKIQQGAGGYTF. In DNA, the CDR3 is TGCGCCAGCAGCCCCAAGATCCAACAGGGGGCAGGTGGCTACACCTTC.

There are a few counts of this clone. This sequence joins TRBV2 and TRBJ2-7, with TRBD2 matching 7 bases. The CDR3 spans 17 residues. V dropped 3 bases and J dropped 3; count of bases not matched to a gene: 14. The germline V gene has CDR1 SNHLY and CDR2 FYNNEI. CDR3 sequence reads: CASSDLGGSPVFYEQYF. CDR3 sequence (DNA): TGTGCCAGCAGTGACCTCGGCGGGAGTCCTGTCTTCTACGAGCAGTACTTC.

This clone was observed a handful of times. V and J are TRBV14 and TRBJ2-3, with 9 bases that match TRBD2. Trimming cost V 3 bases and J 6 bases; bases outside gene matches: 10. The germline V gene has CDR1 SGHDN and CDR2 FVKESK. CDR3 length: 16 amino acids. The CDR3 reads CASSQRGGLARDTQYF. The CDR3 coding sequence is TGTGCCAGCAGCCAGCGGGGGGGTTTGGCAAGGGATACGCAGTATTTT. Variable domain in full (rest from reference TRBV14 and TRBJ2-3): EAGVTQFPSHSVIEKGQTVTLRCDPISGHDNLYWYRRVMGKEIKFLLHFVKESKQDESGMPNNRFLAERTGGTYSTLKVQPAELEDSGVYFCASSQRGGLARDTQYFGPGTRLTVL.

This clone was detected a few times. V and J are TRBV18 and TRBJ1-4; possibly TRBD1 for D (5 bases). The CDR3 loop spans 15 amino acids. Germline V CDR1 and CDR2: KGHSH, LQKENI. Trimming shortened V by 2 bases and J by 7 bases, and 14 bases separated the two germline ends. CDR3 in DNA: TGTGCCAGCTCACCAAAAGCGTCAAGGGGTGAAAAACTGTTTTTT. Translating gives CASSPKASRGEKLFF.

In DNA form, the CDR3 reads TGCGCCAGCAGCCAAGAACTTGGTAGCGGGAGTATCATAGAGACCCAGTACTTC. It translates to CASSQELGSGSIIETQYF. The rearrangement links TRBV4-1 to TRBJ2-5, with 9 bases identical to TRBD2. Germline lookup yields CDR1 MGHRA and CDR2 YSYEKL. The V gene end was trimmed by 0 bases and the J gene end by 4 bases; junction bases not matched to a gene: 12. This CDR3 has 18 residues.

CDR3 residues: CASKSGTGNSGNTIYF. The CDR3, as DNA: TGTGCCAGCAAATCCGGGACAGGGAACTCTGGAAACACCATATATTTT. The gene calls are TRBV2 and TRBJ1-3; 9 bases are a match to TRBD1. The germline V gene encodes CDR1 SNHLY and CDR2 FYNNEI. Trimming took 7 bases from V and 0 from J; bases not matched to a gene: 7. The CDR3 covers 16 residues.

This chain's CDR3 is CASSLVLKAETQYF. The DNA of the CDR3 is TGTGCCAGCAGCTTGGTTCTTAAAGCGGAGACCCAGTACTTC. This chain links TRBV5-6 with TRBJ2-5, with D unresolved. This CDR3 contains 14 residues. Per the germline V gene, CDR1 is SGHDT and CDR2 is YYEEEE. Between the trimmed V and J ends, which lost 0 bases and 5 bases, there was a span of 11 bases.

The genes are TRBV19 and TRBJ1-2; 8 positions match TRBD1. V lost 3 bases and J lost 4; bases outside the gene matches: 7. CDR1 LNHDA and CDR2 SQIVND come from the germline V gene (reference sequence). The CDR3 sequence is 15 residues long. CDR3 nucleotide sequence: TGTGCCAGTAGTATCTCTACAGGGGGAGGCTATGGCTACACCTTC. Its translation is CASSISTGGGYGYTF.

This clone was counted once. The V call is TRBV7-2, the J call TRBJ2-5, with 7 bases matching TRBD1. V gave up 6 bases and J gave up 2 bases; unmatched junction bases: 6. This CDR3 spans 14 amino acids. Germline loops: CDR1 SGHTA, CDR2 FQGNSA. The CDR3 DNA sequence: TGTGCCAGCAGATATGGGACAGATCAAGAGACCCAGTACTTC. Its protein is CASRYGTDQETQYF.

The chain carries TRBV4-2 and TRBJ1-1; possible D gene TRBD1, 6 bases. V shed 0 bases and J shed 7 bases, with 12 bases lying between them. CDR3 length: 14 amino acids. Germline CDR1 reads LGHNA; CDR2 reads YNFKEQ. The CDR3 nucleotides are TGTGCCAGCAGCCAAGAACCACAGGGAGTTGAAGCTTTCTTT. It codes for CASSQEPQGVEAFF.

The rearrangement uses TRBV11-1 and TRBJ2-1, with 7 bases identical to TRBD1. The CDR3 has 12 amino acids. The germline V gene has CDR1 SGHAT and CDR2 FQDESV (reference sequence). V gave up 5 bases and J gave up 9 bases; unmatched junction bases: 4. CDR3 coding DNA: TGTGCCAGCAGCCGAGACAGGGCTGAGCAGTTCTTC. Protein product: CASSRDRAEQFF.

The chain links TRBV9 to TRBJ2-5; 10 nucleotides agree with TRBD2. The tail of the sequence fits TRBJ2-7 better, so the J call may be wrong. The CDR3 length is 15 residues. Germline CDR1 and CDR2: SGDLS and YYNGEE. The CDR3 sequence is CASSAASGSLREQYF. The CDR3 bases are TGTGCCAGCAGCGCGGCTAGCGGGAGTCTCCGCGAGCAGTACTTC.

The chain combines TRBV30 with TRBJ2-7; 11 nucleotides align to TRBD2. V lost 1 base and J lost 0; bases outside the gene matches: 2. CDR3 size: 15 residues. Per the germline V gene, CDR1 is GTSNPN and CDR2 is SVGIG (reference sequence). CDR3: CAWSGLAGLSYEQYF. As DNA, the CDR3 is TGTGCCTGGAGTGGACTAGCGGGACTCTCCTACGAGCAGTACTTC.

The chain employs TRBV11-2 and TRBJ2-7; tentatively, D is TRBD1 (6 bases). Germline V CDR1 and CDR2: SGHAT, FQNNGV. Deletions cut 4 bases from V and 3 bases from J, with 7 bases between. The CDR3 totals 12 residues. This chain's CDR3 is CASSSDSYEQYF. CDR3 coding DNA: TGTGCCAGCAGCTCGGACAGCTACGAGCAGTACTTC.

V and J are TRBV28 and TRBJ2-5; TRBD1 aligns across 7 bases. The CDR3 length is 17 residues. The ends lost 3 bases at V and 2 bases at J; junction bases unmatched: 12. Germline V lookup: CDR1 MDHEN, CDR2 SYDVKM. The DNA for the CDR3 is TGTGCCAGCAGTTTGGCTTATGCTGGGACAGCTCAAGAGACCCAGTACTTC. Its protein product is CASSLAYAGTAQETQYF.

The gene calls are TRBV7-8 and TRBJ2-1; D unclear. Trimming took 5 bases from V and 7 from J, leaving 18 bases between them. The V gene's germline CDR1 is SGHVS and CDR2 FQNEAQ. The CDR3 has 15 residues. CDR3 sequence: CASSPRPIPGNEQFF. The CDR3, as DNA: TGTGCCAGCAGCCCCCGGCCCATCCCCGGGAATGAGCAGTTCTTC.

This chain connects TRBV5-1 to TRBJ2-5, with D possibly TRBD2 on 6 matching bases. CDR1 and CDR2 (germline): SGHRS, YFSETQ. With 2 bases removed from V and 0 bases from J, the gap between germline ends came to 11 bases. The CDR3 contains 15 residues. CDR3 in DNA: TGCGCCAGCAGCTTTGGACGCGGGAACCAAGAGACCCAGTACTTC. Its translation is CASSFGRGNQETQYF.

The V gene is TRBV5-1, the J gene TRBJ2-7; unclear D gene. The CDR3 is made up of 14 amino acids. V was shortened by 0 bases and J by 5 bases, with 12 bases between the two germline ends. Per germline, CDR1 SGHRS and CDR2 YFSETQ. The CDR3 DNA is TGCGCCAGCAGCTTGGATAGCCCAAGGAACGAGCAGTACTTC. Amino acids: CASSLDSPRNEQYF.

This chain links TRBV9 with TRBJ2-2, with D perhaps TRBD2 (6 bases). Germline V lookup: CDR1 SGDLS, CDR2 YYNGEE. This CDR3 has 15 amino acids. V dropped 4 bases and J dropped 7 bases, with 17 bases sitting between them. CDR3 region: CASSSPVPGVGELFF. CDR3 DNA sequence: TGTGCCAGCAGCTCTCCTGTCCCGGGGGTCGGGGAGCTGTTTTTT.

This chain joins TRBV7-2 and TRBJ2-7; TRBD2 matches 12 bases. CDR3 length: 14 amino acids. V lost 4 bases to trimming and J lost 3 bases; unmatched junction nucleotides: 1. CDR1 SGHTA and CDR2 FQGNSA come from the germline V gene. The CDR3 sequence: CASSSGLAGYEQYF. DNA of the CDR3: TGTGCCAGCAGCTCGGGACTAGCGGGCTACGAGCAGTACTTC.

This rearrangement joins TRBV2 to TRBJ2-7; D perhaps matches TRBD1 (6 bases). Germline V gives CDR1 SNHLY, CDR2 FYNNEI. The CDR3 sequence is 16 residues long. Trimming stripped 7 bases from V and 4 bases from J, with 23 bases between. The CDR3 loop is CASNRDTMSWLYEQYF. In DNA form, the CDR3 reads TGTGCCAGCAACAGGGACACCATGTCGTGGTTGTACGAGCAGTACTTC. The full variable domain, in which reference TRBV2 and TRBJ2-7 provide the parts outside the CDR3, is EPEVTQTPSHQVTQMGQEVILRCVPISNHLYFYWYRQILGQKVEFLVSFYNNEISEKSEIFDDQFSVERPDGSNFTLKIRSTKLEDSAMYFCASNRDTMSWLYEQYFGPGTRLTVT.